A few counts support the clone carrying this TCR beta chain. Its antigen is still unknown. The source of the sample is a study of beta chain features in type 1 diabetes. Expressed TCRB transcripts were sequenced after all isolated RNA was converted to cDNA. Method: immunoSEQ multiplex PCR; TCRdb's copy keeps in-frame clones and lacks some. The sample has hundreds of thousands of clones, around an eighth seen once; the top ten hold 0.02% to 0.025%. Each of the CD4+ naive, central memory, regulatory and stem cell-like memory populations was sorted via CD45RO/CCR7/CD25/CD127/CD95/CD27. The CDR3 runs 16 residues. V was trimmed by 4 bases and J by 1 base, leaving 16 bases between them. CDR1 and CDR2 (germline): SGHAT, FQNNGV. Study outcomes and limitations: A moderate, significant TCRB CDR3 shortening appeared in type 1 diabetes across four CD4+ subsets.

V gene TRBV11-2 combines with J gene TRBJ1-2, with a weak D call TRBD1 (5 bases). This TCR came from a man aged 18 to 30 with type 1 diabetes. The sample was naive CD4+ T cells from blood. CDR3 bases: TGTGCCAGCAGCTCCCCCCGGGGGGACGTTAACTATGGCTACACCTTC. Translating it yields CASSSPRGDVNYGYTF. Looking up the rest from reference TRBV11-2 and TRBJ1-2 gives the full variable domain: EAGVAQSPRYKIIEKRQSVAFWCNPISGHATLYWYQQILGQGPKLLIQFQNNGVVDDSQLPKDRFSAERLKGVDSTLKIQPAKLEDSAVYLCASSSPRGDVNYGYTFGSGTRLTVV.